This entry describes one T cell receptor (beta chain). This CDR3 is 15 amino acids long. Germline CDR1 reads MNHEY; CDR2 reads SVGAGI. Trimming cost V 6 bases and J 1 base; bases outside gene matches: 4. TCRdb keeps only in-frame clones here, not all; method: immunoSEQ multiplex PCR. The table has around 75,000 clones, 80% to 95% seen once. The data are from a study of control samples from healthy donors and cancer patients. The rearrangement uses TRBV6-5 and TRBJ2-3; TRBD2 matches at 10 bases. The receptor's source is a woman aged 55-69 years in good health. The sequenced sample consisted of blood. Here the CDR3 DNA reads TGTGCCAGCAGCAACCTAGCGGGAGGCACAGATACGCAGTATTTT. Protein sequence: CASSNLAGGTDTQYF.